This T cell receptor beta chain was captured in a study of blood T cell repertoires in COVID-19. At the level of the study: From T cells, B-cell-depleted T cells, or PBMCs came the material, which was cDNA or gDNA.

After removal of 1 base from V and 4 bases from J, the junction contained 3 bases not matched to a gene. Germline-derived CDR1 and CDR2 are SNHLY and FYNNEI. The CDR3 sequence is 15 residues long. In the original analysis: Estimated nucleated cell counts came from reference gene primer amplification. Sequenced by immunoSEQ multiplex PCR; TCRdb stores in-frame clones only, minus some. The V and J calls and clone size are taken from that table; D and trimming were inferred from the DNA. The profile shows 75,000 to 100,000 clones, 70% to 90% of them singletons. The TCR sequence derives from a man aged 65 to 79 with acute or convalescent COVID-19. This rearrangement joins TRBV2 to TRBJ2-1, with TRBD2 identical over 8 bases. Sequencing was carried out using peripheral blood. The CDR3 here is CASSEVAGSYNEQFF. The CDR3 nucleotides are TGTGCCAGCAGTGAAGTAGCGGGGTCGTACAATGAGCAGTTCTTC.